The 28 T cell receptor beta chains below all came from one sample that was sequenced in a study of blood T cell repertoires in COVID-19. This table comes from immunoSEQ multiplex PCR, and its TCRdb copy is limited to in-frame clones, with some not included. Of about 150,000 clones listed, approximately 80% are singletons. The sample comprised peripheral blood. The receptors stem from a man between 60 and 70 years old with active or convalescent COVID-19.

This clone was observed many times. The chain uses TRBV11-2 and TRBJ1-2; the match to TRBD1 covers 9 bases. This CDR3 is 15 amino acids long. The germline CDR1 and CDR2 sequences are SGHAT and FQNNGV. Trimming removed 5 bases from V and 6 bases from J; junction bases left unmatched: 10. The CDR3 reads CASSPAGDRVNGYTF. The CDR3 DNA sequence: TGTGCCAGCAGCCCCGCAGGGGACAGGGTGAATGGCTACACCTTC.

The chain is built from TRBV11-2 and TRBJ2-7; 7 positions agree with TRBD1. The CDR3 runs to 15 residues. The junction had 13 bases not matched to a gene; V was cut back by 5 bases and J by 6 bases. Germline CDR1 reads SGHAT; CDR2 reads FQNNGV. CDR3 amino acids: CASSVGDRWAGEQYF. The CDR3 nucleotides read TGTGCCAGCAGCGTAGGGGACAGATGGGCGGGCGAGCAGTACTTC.

Only one count was recorded for this clone. J is TRBJ2-3 and V is TRBV5-1, with 9 bases aligning to TRBD1. The CDR3 extends over 15 amino acids. CDR1 is SGHRS, CDR2 YFSETQ, per germline. The J segment lost 6 bases and the V segment lost 4 bases, leaving 9 bases of the junction unmatched. In DNA form, the CDR3 reads TGCGCCAGCAGCGCCCGGGACAGGGAAGCGGATACGCAGTATTTT. This gives the protein CASSARDREADTQYF.

The genes are TRBV28 and TRBJ1-5, with D unclear. V was shortened by 3 bases and J by 2 bases, with 8 bases between the two germline ends. The CDR3 covers 14 residues. Germline V gene lookup returns CDR1 MDHEN and CDR2 SYDVKM. The CDR3 DNA follows: TGTGCCAGCAGTTTTCATGAGGGCAATCAGCCCCAGCATTTT. This sequence encodes CASSFHEGNQPQHF. The full variable domain, its missing parts supplied by reference TRBV28 and TRBJ1-5, is DVKVTQSSRYLVKRTGEKVFLECVQDMDHENMFWYRQDPGLGLRLIYFSYDVKMKEKGDIPEGYSVSREKKERFSLILESASTNQTSMYLCASSFHEGNQPQHFGDGTRLSIL.

The chain combines TRBV20-1 with TRBJ2-1; TRBD2 matches 12 bases. Germline CDR1 is DFQATT and CDR2 is SNEGSKA (reference sequence). This CDR3 contains 15 residues. V lost 3 bases and J lost 7; bases outside the gene matches: 7. CDR3 sequence: CSASRLAGVDNEQFF. In nucleotides, the CDR3 is TGCAGTGCTAGTAGACTAGCGGGAGTGGATAATGAGCAGTTCTTC.

The V gene is TRBV6-5, the J gene TRBJ1-5, with 7 bases identical to TRBD1. Trimming at V came to 6 bases and at J to 3 bases, leaving 2 bases not matched to a gene. This CDR3 has 13 amino acids. The germline V gene has CDR1 MNHEY and CDR2 SVGAGI. The CDR3 spells CASRTGLNQPQHF. The CDR3, as DNA: TGTGCCAGCAGGACAGGGCTCAATCAGCCCCAGCATTTT.

This chain uses TRBV25-1 with TRBJ1-5; the D gene is possibly TRBD1 (5 bases). Germline lookup yields CDR1 MGHDK and CDR2 SYGVNS. The CDR3 contains 12 residues. The germline V and J ends were trimmed by 6 bases and 6 bases, with 9 bases remaining between them. The CDR3 here is CASSVGGQPQHF. Here the CDR3 DNA reads TGTGCCAGCAGCGTGGGGGGTCAGCCCCAGCATTTT.

This chain links TRBV19 with TRBJ2-7, with D possibly being TRBD1 (5 bases). The length of the CDR3 is 14 residues. Germline CDR1 LNHDA, CDR2 SQIVND (reference sequence). Trimming pared 5 bases from V and 2 bases from J, leaving 13 bases between. The CDR3 sequence is CASSPRAHAYEQYF. The CDR3 DNA reads TGTGCCAGTAGTCCCAGGGCCCATGCCTACGAGCAGTACTTC.

The chain carries TRBV29-1 and TRBJ2-3, with TRBD2 as a possible D gene (6 bases). Trimming left V 3 bases short and J 3 bases short, with 10 bases between. The CDR3 runs to 13 residues. Germline values: CDR1 SQVTM, CDR2 ANQGSEA. CDR3 sequence reads: CSVEEGSTDTQYF. The CDR3 DNA is TGCAGCGTTGAGGAGGGTAGTACAGATACGCAGTATTTT.

The rearrangement links TRBV28 to TRBJ1-4; no clear D. V was clipped by 1 base and J by 8 bases, with 20 bases between them. CDR3 size: 17 residues. From germline, CDR1 is MDHEN and CDR2 SYDVKM. The CDR3: CASSLFGVGRGKEKLFF. The CDR3 DNA reads as TGTGCCAGCAGTTTATTTGGGGTTGGCCGCGGGAAAGAAAAACTGTTTTTT.

This clone was recorded many times. This rearrangement joins TRBV10-1 to TRBJ1-5; TRBD1 matches at 9 bases. With 7 bases clipped from V and 4 bases from J, the junction kept 8 bases outside the gene matches. Germline V CDR1 and CDR2: WNHNN, SYGVQD (reference sequence). The CDR3 has 15 amino acids. The CDR3 loop reads CASTPDRGRNQPQHF. The CDR3 bases are TGCGCCAGCACCCCGGACAGGGGCAGGAATCAGCCCCAGCATTTT.

The gene calls are TRBV18 and TRBJ2-7; TRBD2 might be the D (5 bases). CDR1 and CDR2 (germline): KGHSH, LQKENI. Trimming stripped 0 bases from V and 1 base from J, with 10 bases between. The CDR3 is 15 amino acids. The DNA for the CDR3 is TGTGCCAGCTCACCACCGGGGAGAGGATCCTACGAGCAGTACTTC. Translated: CASSPPGRGSYEQYF. Looking up the rest from reference TRBV18 and TRBJ2-7 gives the full variable domain: NAGVMQNPRHLVRRRGQEARLRCSPMKGHSHVYWYRQLPEEGLKFMVYLQKENIIDESGMPKERFSAEFPKEGPSILRIQQVVRGDSAAYFCASSPPGRGSYEQYFGPGTRLTVT.

V is TRBV6-2 or TRBV6-3 and J is TRBJ2-7, with D possibly TRBD1 on 6 matching bases. V gave up 3 bases and J gave up 2 bases, with 14 bases separating them. The CDR3 runs to 15 residues. Looked up from germline, CDR1 is MNHEY and CDR2 is SVGEGT. Here the CDR3 reads CASSYSQTGPYEQYF. CDR3 DNA: TGTGCCAGCAGTTATTCCCAGACAGGTCCCTACGAGCAGTACTTC.

V gene TRBV30 combines with J gene TRBJ2-5; TRBD1 agrees at 9 bases. V lost 2 bases, J lost 5 bases, and 9 bases stayed unmatched. The CDR3 runs 15 residues. Germline V CDR1 and CDR2: GTSNPN, SVGIG (reference sequence). The CDR3 is CAWSRDREISETQYF. The CDR3 coding sequence is TGTGCCTGGAGTCGGGACAGGGAAATTTCGGAGACCCAGTACTTC.

The V and J genes are TRBV24-1 and TRBJ2-5, with 10 nucleotides matching TRBD1. CDR1 and CDR2 from the germline V gene are KGHDR and SFDVKD. The ends lost 4 bases at V and 6 bases at J; junction bases unmatched: 10. The CDR3 has 16 residues. The CDR3 sequence is CATSDTLDRGQKTQYF. The CDR3 DNA is TGTGCCACCAGTGACACGCTCGACAGGGGGCAAAAGACCCAGTACTTC.

The rearrangement uses TRBV30 and TRBJ1-3; the D is unclear. Between the trimmed V and J ends, which lost 0 bases and 3 bases, there was a span of 3 bases. The CDR3 extends over 12 amino acids. From germline, CDR1 is GTSNPN and CDR2 SVGIG (reference sequence). CDR3 sequence (DNA): TGTGCCTGGAGTGTACTTGGAAACACCATATATTTT. It encodes CAWSVLGNTIYF.

This clone showed up just a few times. Other DNA sequences in the sample encode the same CDR3. CDR3: CASSIDAGRETQYF. DNA for the CDR3: TGTGCCAGTAGTATAGACGCAGGGAGGGAGACCCAGTACTTC. The gene calls are TRBV19 and TRBJ2-5, with D tentatively TRBD2 (6 bases). The CDR3 consists of 14 residues. Germline V CDR1 and CDR2: LNHDA, SQIVND (reference sequence). The germline V and J ends were trimmed by 0 bases and 5 bases, with 10 bases remaining between them.

The V gene is TRBV7-2, the J gene TRBJ2-3; tentatively, D is TRBD1 (6 bases). The length of the CDR3 is 14 residues. The V and J ends lost 5 bases and 7 bases respectively, with 16 bases between them. CDR1 and CDR2 from the germline V gene are SGHTA and FQGNSA. Here the CDR3 reads CASSLSQGQNTQYF. The CDR3 DNA is TGTGCCAGCAGCCTCTCTCAGGGGCAAAATACGCAGTATTTT.

For the CDR3, the DNA is TGTGCCAGCAGTTACTCTTCTGCAACTAATGAAAAACTGTTTTTT. It yields the protein CASSYSSATNEKLFF. The rearrangement joins TRBV6-5 to TRBJ1-4, with D unclear. CDR3 length equals 15 residues. Germline CDR1 is MNHEY and CDR2 is SVGAGI. V shed 0 bases and J shed 0 bases, with 5 bases lying between them.

Here the CDR3 reads CASSAPGPSTDTQYF. The CDR3 DNA follows: TGTGCCAGCAGCGCCCCAGGGCCGAGCACAGATACGCAGTATTTT. The chain employs TRBV5-5 and TRBJ2-3; maybe TRBD1 (5 bases). V was clipped by 4 bases and J by 0 bases, with 12 bases between them. This CDR3 is 15 amino acids long. Looked up from germline, CDR1 is SGHKS and CDR2 is YYEKEE (reference sequence).

This sequence joins TRBV4-2 and TRBJ1-3, with 9 bases identical to TRBD1. Germline lookup yields CDR1 LGHNA and CDR2 YNFKEQ. CDR3 length: 16 amino acids. V gave up 4 bases and J gave up 2 bases; unmatched junction bases: 6. CDR3 nucleotide sequence: TGTGCCAGCAGCCCGAAACAGGGGGCGGCTGGAAACACCATATATTTT. Translation gives CASSPKQGAAGNTIYF.

The chain joins TRBV21-1 to TRBJ1-5; the table's D gene call, TRBD1, was not cross checked with the DNA. TRBV21-1 is marked as a pseudogene. The CDR3 is made up of 15 amino acids. This chain's CDR3 is CASSKGPGGGGPQHF. Written as DNA, the CDR3 is TGTGCCAGCAGCAAAGGACCAGGGGGCGGTGGGCCCCAGCATTTT.

The rearrangement joins TRBV4-2 to TRBJ2-1, with TRBD2 matching over 10 bases. This CDR3 spans 15 amino acids. The germline CDR1 and CDR2 sequences are LGHNA and YNFKEQ. V lost 8 bases, J lost 9 bases, and 13 bases stayed unmatched. CDR3 residues: CASLPLAGDIGEQFF. The DNA for the CDR3 is TGTGCCAGCCTGCCCCTAGCGGGAGATATCGGTGAGCAGTTCTTC.

The rearrangement joins TRBV27 to TRBJ1-1; D is possibly TRBD1 (6 bases). Germline-derived CDR1 and CDR2 are MNHEY and SMNVEV (reference sequence). V lost 6 bases and J 0 bases, leaving 17 bases between the germline ends. The CDR3 covers 16 residues. As DNA, the CDR3 is TGTGCCAGCAGACTTCTCTTACAGGGCTTGAACACTGAAGCTTTCTTT. This gives the protein CASRLLLQGLNTEAFF.

The chain combines TRBV28 with TRBJ2-3; tentatively, D is TRBD1 (6 bases). Trimming stripped 1 base from V and 3 bases from J, with 8 bases between. Germline-derived CDR1 and CDR2 are MDHEN and SYDVKM. The CDR3 runs 14 residues. CDR3 nucleotides: TGTGCCAGCAGTTTATTACAGGGAACAGATACGCAGTATTTT. Translating gives CASSLLQGTDTQYF. The full variable domain, completed using reference TRBV28 and TRBJ2-3, is DVKVTQSSRYLVKRTGEKVFLECVQDMDHENMFWYRQDPGLGLRLIYFSYDVKMKEKGDIPEGYSVSREKKERFSLILESASTNQTSMYLCASSLLQGTDTQYFGPGTRLTVL.

This rearrangement joins TRBV6-5 to TRBJ2-7; TRBD1 might be the D (5 bases). V lost 2 bases to trimming and J lost 5 bases, with 16 bases between them. This CDR3 has 15 residues. Germline lookup yields CDR1 MNHEY and CDR2 SVGAGI. DNA for the CDR3: TGTGCCAGCAGTTACAAGGGGTCCTATATGAACGAGCAGTACTTC. Translating it yields CASSYKGSYMNEQYF.

The chain links TRBV28 to TRBJ2-5; 9 bases align to TRBD1. Germline lookup yields CDR1 MDHEN and CDR2 SYDVKM. Germline trimming cut 4 bases from V and 4 bases from J; bases unmatched to any gene: 10. The CDR3 is made up of 16 amino acids. CDR3 loop: CASSSKTGGGTETQYF. The CDR3 DNA sequence: TGTGCCAGCAGTTCCAAGACAGGGGGGGGGACAGAGACCCAGTACTTC.

The CDR3, as DNA: TGTGCCAGCCACAGGGTTAACACCGGGGAGCTGTTTTTT. This gives the protein CASHRVNTGELFF. V usage is TRBV2 and J usage is TRBJ2-2; D is perhaps TRBD1 (6 bases). V was cut by 8 bases and J by 2 bases, with 9 bases left in between. The CDR3 totals 13 residues. Per the germline V gene, CDR1 is SNHLY and CDR2 is FYNNEI.